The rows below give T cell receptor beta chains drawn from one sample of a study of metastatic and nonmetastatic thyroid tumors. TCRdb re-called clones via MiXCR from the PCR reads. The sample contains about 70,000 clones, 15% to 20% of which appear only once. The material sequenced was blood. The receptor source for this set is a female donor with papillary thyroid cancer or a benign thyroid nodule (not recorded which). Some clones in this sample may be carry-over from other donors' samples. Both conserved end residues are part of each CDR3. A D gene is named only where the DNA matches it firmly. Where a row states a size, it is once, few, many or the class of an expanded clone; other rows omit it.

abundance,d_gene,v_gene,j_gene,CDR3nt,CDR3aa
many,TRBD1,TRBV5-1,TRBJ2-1,TGCGCCAGCAGCCCGCGGACAGGGGATATCAATGAGCAGTTCTTC,CASSPRTGDINEQFF
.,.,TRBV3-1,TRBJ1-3,TGTGTCAGCAGCCCAGGTGGGGTGGCAGGAAACACCACATATTTT,CVSSPGGVAGNTTYF
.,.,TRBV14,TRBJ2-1,TGTGCCAGCAGCGATCCCGTTAGCCGGGAGAAGGGCAATGAGCAGTTCTTC,CASSDPVSREKGNEQFF
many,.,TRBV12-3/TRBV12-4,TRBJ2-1,TGTGCCAGCAGTGACTACACAGGCAGCAATGAGCAGTTCTTC,CASSDYTGSNEQFF
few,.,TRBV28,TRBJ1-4,TGTGCCAGCGCCGGACAAGAGCATGAAAAACTGTTTTTT,CASAGQEHEKLFF
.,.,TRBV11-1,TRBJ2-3,TGTGCCAGCAGCTTAGCGGAGGTGGCAGTAACAGATACGCAGTATTTT,CASSLAEVAVTDTQYF
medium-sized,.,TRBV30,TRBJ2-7,TGTGCCTGGAGTGTACCAGGCTACGAGCAGTACTTC,CAWSVPGYEQYF
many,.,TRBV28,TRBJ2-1,TGTGCCAGCAGTTTTGTGCATGAGCAGTTCTTC,CASSFVHEQFF
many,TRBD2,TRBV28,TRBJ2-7,TGTGCCAGCACCATAGCGGGACCCTCCTACGAGCAGTACTTC,CASTIAGPSYEQYF
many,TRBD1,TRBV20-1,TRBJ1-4,TGCAGTGCCAAAGAGGGGACAGTAAGGGAAAAACTGTTTTTT,CSAKEGTVREKLFF
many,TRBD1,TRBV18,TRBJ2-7,TGTGCCAGCTCACCCTCCGGGACAGGGGGCGAGCAGTACTTC,CASSPSGTGGEQYF
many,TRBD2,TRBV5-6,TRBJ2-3,TGTGCCAGCAGCCCACTAGCGGGCCTGACTAGCACAGATACGCAGTATTTT,CASSPLAGLTSTDTQYF
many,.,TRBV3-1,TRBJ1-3,TGTGCCAGCAGCCATGAAAGAAACACCATATATTTT,CASSHERNTIYF
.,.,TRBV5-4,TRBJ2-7,TGTGCCAGCAGCGCGAATCGGATCGGGAACCACGAGCAATACTTC,CASSANRIGNHEQYF
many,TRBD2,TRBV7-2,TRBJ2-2,TGTGCCAGCAGCTTAGGGCCGGGACTAGCGAACGGCGGGGAGCTGTTTTTT,CASSLGPGLANGGELFF
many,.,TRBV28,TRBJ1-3,TGTGCCACCATTGGCTGGGGGGATAGCGGAAACACCATATATTTT,CATIGWGDSGNTIYF
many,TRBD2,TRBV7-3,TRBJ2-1,TGTGCCAGCAGCTTAATGGGTGGAGGCCTAGCGGGAGTCCACAATGAGCAGTTCTTC,CASSLMGGGLAGVHNEQFF
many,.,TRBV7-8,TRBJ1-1,TGTGCCAGCAGCTTATATCCGACACTGAACACTGAAGCTTTCTTT,CASSLYPTLNTEAFF
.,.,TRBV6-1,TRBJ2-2,TGTGCCAGCAGACCCCTTTGGAGGGGAATCGGCGGGGAGCTGTTTTTT,CASRPLWRGIGGELFF
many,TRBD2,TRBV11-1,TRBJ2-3,TGTGCCAGCAGCCACGGGACTAGCGGAGGCACAGATACGCAGTATTTT,CASSHGTSGGTDTQYF
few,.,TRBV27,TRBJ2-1,TGTGCCAGCAGTCCCTACGGATGGGGGTATGAGCAGTTCTTC,CASSPYGWGYEQFF
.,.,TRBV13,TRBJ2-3,TGTGCCAGCAGAAGAGAGTGGGACTCTTCGGATACGCAGTATTTT,CASRREWDSSDTQYF
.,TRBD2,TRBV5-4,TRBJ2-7,TGTGCCAGCAGTCGAGAGGGACTAGCGGGAGGGAAGCAGTACTTC,CASSREGLAGGKQYF
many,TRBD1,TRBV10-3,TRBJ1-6,TGTGCCATCAGGGACAGGGTTGACAATTCACCCCTCCACTTT,CAIRDRVDNSPLHF
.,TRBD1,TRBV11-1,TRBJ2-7,TGTGCCAGCAGCTTAATCGGGACAGGCGATGCGTACTTC,CASSLIGTGDAYF